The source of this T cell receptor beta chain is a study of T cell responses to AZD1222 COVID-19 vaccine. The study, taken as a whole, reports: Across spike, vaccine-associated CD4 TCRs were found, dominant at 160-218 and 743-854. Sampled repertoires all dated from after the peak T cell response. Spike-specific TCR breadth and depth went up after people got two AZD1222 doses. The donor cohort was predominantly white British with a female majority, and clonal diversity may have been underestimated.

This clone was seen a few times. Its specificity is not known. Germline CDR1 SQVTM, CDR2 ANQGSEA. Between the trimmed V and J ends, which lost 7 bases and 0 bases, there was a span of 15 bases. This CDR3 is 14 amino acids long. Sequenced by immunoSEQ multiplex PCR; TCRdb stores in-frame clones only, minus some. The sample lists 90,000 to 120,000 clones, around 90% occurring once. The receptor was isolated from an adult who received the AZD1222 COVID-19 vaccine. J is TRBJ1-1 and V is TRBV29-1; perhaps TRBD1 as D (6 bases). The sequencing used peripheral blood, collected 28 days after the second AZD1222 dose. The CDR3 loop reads CSAIVGTLNTEAFF. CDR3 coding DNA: TGCAGCGCCATAGTCGGGACACTGAACACTGAAGCTTTCTTT.